Listed below are T cell receptor beta chains from one sample, sequenced in a study of cytomegalovirus exposure and HLA in healthy donors. Generated by immunoSEQ multiplex PCR, the TCRdb table keeps only in-frame clones and is missing some. The table includes 110,000 or so clones, around 72% detected once. The sample comprised PBMCs. These receptor sequences come from a male donor in good health and CMV-seronegative. Both conserved end residues are part of each CDR3.

V	J	CDR3
TRBV7-8	TRBJ1-1	CASSLVVRGTEAFF
TRBV5-1	TRBJ1-4	CASSLAGGYEKLFF
TRBV7-2	TRBJ2-7	CASAPPGDYEQYF
TRBV7-2	TRBJ1-1	CASSYDSRWGAFF
TRBV25-1	TRBJ2-2	CASSDMDSQFTGELFF
TRBV5-1	TRBJ2-1	CASSILAGGPRNEQFF
TRBV7-9	TRBJ2-2	CASSLNSLAGENTGELFF
TRBV9	TRBJ2-1	CASSAQGLAGEYNEQFF
TRBV13	TRBJ1-5	CASSLGANQPQHF
TRBV7-2	TRBJ1-2	CASSLSTSGYGYTF
TRBV29-1	TRBJ2-1	CSVPPGLAVYNEQFF
TRBV19	TRBJ2-7	CASSTHPGTGKEYEQYF